This TCR beta chain emerged from a study of tumor and adjacent non-tumor tissue in lung cancer. The length of the CDR3 is 11 residues. The germline gives CDR1 SGHDT, CDR2 YYEEEE. The template was RNA from unsorted bulk tissue. The library came from three nested PCR rounds adapted from ARM-PCR protocols. TCRdb re-called the multiplex PCR reads through MiXCR, storing one row per CDR3 protein. Of 60,000 to 90,000 distinct CDR3 sequences in the sample, around four fifths are singletons; the top ten hold less than 15%. This clonotype was counted a few times. This may stem from a read error, because a much larger clone lies one nucleotide away.

The sequencing input was lung tumor tissue. The chain combines TRBV5-6 with TRBJ1-1, with no clear D. The TCR originated in a woman between 50 and 59 years old with non-small cell lung cancer. The DNA for the CDR3 is TGTGCCAGCAGCCGGAACACTGAAGTTTTCTTT. Translated, it gives CASSRNTEVFF.